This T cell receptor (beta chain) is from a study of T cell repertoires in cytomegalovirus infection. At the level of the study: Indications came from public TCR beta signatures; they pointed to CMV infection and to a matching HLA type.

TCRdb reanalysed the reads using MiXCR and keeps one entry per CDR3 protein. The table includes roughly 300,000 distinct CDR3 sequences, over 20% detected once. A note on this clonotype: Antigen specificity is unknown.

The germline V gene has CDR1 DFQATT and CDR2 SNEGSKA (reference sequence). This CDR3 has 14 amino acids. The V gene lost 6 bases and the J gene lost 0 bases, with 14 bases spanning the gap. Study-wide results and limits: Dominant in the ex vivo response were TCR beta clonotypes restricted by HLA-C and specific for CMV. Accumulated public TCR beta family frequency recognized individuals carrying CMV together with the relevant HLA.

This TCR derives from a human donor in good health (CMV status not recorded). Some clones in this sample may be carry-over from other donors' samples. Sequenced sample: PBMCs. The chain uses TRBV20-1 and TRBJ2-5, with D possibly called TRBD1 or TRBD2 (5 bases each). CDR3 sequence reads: CSARGPSYQETQYF. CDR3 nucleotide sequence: TGCAGTGCAAGGGGACCGTCGTACCAAGAGACCCAGTACTTC.